Below, 25 T cell receptor beta chains from the same sample are listed, as sequenced in a study of blood T cell repertoires in COVID-19 (dated by TCRdb to about 2020). The library was obtained by the immunoSEQ multiplex PCR assay. TCRdb took this table from immuneACCESS and kept in-frame rearrangements with V and J called. Such tables lack part of the clones; where checked against another copy, unresolved V genes explain under half of the gap, and the rest is unexplained. This sample has 65,000 to 90,000 clones in its table, and 80% to 85% of those were observed once. The ten biggest clones cover 25% to 30% of the sample. The sample was peripheral blood. The origin of the receptors is a human donor in a cohort sampled during active COVID-19.

V usage is TRBV19 and J usage is TRBJ1-6; 8 nucleotides align to TRBD1. The CDR3 covers 18 residues. CDR1 is LNHDA, CDR2 SQIVND, per germline (reference sequence). Unmatched junction bases numbered 9, after V lost 2 bases and J lost 3 bases. CDR3 in DNA: TGTGCCAGTAGTATAAGGGCAGGGGACAGGCGCTATAATTCACCCCTCCACTTT. This gives the protein CASSIRAGDRRYNSPLHF.

The V gene is TRBV15, the J gene TRBJ2-1; D possibly corresponds to TRBD2 (6 bases). V gave up 1 base and J gave up 6 bases, with 13 bases separating them. Germline V gene lookup returns CDR1 LNHNV and CDR2 YYDKDF (reference sequence). The CDR3 consists of 15 residues. The CDR3 loop reads CATSRVGGEANEQFF. CDR3 sequence (DNA): TGTGCCACCAGCAGAGTGGGGGGTGAGGCCAATGAGCAGTTCTTC.

The J gene is TRBJ2-2, the V gene TRBV5-1; tentative D call: TRBD1 (5 bases). Trimming cost V 1 base and J 3 bases, with 10 bases left between them. CDR3 length equals 15 residues. Germline CDR1 and CDR2: SGHRS and YFSETQ. The CDR3 spells CASSLTGFDTGELFF. CDR3 DNA: TGCGCCAGCAGCTTGACAGGATTCGACACCGGGGAGCTGTTTTTT.

The CDR3 DNA is TGCGCCAGCAGCTTTGGAACTCTAGCGGGGAGCACAGATACGCAGTATTTT. Translating it yields CASSFGTLAGSTDTQYF. The chain employs TRBV5-1 and TRBJ2-3; 9 bases are a match to TRBD2. The CDR3 consists of 17 residues. J gave up 0 bases and V 2 bases, and 7 bases lay outside the gene matches. Germline assignment: CDR1 SGHRS and CDR2 YFSETQ.

The genes are TRBV6-5 and TRBJ1-1, with D unclear. CDR3 length: 13 residues. V lost 3 bases to trimming and J lost 6 bases, with 11 bases between them. CDR1 is MNHEY and CDR2 is SVGAGI in the germline V gene. The CDR3 spells CASSYFIFAEAFF. CDR3 DNA sequence: TGTGCCAGCAGTTATTTTATTTTCGCTGAAGCTTTCTTT.

This clone was counted once. The V call is TRBV3-1 (or the pseudogene TRBV3-2), the J call TRBJ2-5; 7 nucleotides line up with TRBD1. The CDR3 extends over 15 amino acids. CDR1 LGHDT and CDR2 YNNKEL come from the germline V gene (reference sequence). Trimming removed 0 bases from V and 3 bases from J; junction bases left unmatched: 4. The CDR3 loop is CASSQDSDREETQYF. CDR3 bases: TGTGCCAGCAGCCAAGATTCCGACAGGGAAGAGACCCAGTACTTC.

This clone was counted between two and nine times. The rearrangement links TRBV19 to TRBJ1-3; D gene ambiguous. Germline V gene lookup returns CDR1 LNHDA and CDR2 SQIVND (reference sequence). Trimming removed 6 bases from V and 1 base from J, with 4 bases in between. This CDR3 contains 12 residues. In nucleotides, the CDR3 is TGTGCCAGTAGGACATCTGGAAACACCATATATTTT. Translated: CASRTSGNTIYF. Full variable domain (rest looked up from reference TRBV19 and TRBJ1-3): DGGITQSPKYLFRKEGQNVTLSCEQNLNHDAMYWYRQDPGQGLRLIYYSQIVNDFQKGDIAEGYSVSREKKESFPLTVTSAQKNPTAFYLCASRTSGNTIYFGEGSWLTVV.

This clone has just a few counts. This chain links TRBV6-2 or TRBV6-3 with TRBJ1-5; 12 bases agree with TRBD1. Germline V gene lookup returns CDR1 MNHEY and CDR2 SVGEGT. V shed 5 bases, J shed 7 bases, and the junction held 9 bases outside the gene matches. The CDR3 is 16 residues long. CDR3 DNA sequence: TGTGCCAGCAGTCCACCGGGACAGGGGGCTCGGCAGCCCCAGCATTTT. Its translation: CASSPPGQGARQPQHF.

The chain uses TRBV19 and TRBJ2-2; D may be TRBD1 (5 bases). Between the trimmed V and J ends, which lost 7 bases and 6 bases, there was a span of 15 bases. Germline V CDR1 and CDR2: LNHDA, SQIVND (reference sequence). The CDR3 is made up of 14 amino acids. The CDR3 spells CASKSTVQAGELFF. Here the CDR3 DNA reads TGTGCCAGTAAGTCTACAGTACAGGCCGGGGAGCTGTTTTTT.

The chain carries TRBV6-5 and TRBJ2-1, with 7 bases matching TRBD2. There are 14 residues in the CDR3. CDR1 is MNHEY and CDR2 is SVGAGI in the germline V gene. In nucleotides, the CDR3 is TGTGCTAGCCAGCATGCGGGGGAGTACAATGAGCAGTTCTTC. This sequence encodes CASQHAGEYNEQFF.

This clone is a singleton in its sample. The V call is TRBV18, the J call TRBJ2-1; D perhaps matches TRBD1 (6 bases). The length of the CDR3 is 14 residues. The V and J ends lost 2 bases and 4 bases respectively, with 9 bases between them. CDR1 is KGHSH and CDR2 is LQKENI in the germline V gene. The CDR3: CASSPEQGYNEQFF. The CDR3 region has the DNA TGTGCCAGCTCACCAGAGCAGGGGTACAATGAGCAGTTCTTC.

This chain links TRBV5-8 with TRBJ1-2; D might be TRBD1 (6 bases). The germline V gene encodes CDR1 SGHTS and CDR2 YDEGEE. This CDR3 is 15 amino acids long. V shed 4 bases and J shed 4 bases, with 17 bases lying between them. The CDR3 spells CASSLTGNEAYGYTF. In DNA form, the CDR3 reads TGTGCCAGCAGCCTCACAGGGAATGAGGCCTATGGCTACACCTTC.

This clone occurred a few times. This rearrangement joins TRBV15 to TRBJ1-6, with 8 bases identical to TRBD1. The CDR3 runs to 16 residues. Germline loops: CDR1 LNHNV, CDR2 YYDKDF (reference sequence). J lost 2 bases, V lost 6 bases, and 6 bases had no gene match. The CDR3 sequence is CATRQGEITYNSPLHF. The CDR3 nucleotides are TGTGCCACCAGACAGGGGGAAATTACCTATAATTCACCCCTCCACTTT.

V is TRBV7-8 and J is TRBJ1-5; D uncertain. V was clipped by 1 base and J by 9 bases, with 16 bases between them. In germline, CDR1 is SGHVS, CDR2 FQNEAQ. The CDR3 runs 15 residues. This CDR3 is CASSLVVGLGGPQHF. The CDR3 DNA is TGTGCCAGCAGCTTAGTCGTTGGTCTCGGAGGGCCCCAGCATTTT.

The chain combines TRBV7-3 with TRBJ2-4; a weak D match, TRBD1 (7 bases). The germline gives CDR1 SGHTA, CDR2 FQGTGA. V lost 3 bases to trimming and J lost 7 bases, with 13 bases between them. There are 14 residues in the CDR3. Here the CDR3 DNA reads TGTGCCAGCAGCTTCCAGGGGGGAAGGAACATTCAGTACTTC. Protein sequence: CASSFQGGRNIQYF.

This chain uses TRBV10-3 with TRBJ2-7; 8 nucleotides line up with TRBD1. Germline V lookup: CDR1 ENHRY, CDR2 SYGVKD. The V and J ends lost 0 bases and 7 bases, in that order; junction bases with no gene match: 8. The CDR3 spans 15 residues. CDR3 region: CAISESTGQGGEQYF. The DNA for the CDR3 is TGTGCCATCAGTGAGTCAACCGGACAGGGCGGTGAGCAGTACTTC.

The rearrangement joins TRBV4-1 to TRBJ1-2; 8 bases match TRBD1. Per germline, CDR1 MGHRA and CDR2 YSYEKL. V shed 3 bases, J shed 3 bases, and the junction held 9 bases outside the gene matches. The CDR3 has 16 amino acids. CDR3 nucleotide sequence: TGCGCCAGCAGCCACCCCCCTGGACAGGGCGACTATGGCTACACCTTC. It translates to CASSHPPGQGDYGYTF.

The DNA of the CDR3 is TGTGCCAGCAGCGCCCATCACTCCGGGACAGGGGTGATGGGTGAGCAGTTCTTC. Encoded protein: CASSAHHSGTGVMGEQFF. The chain carries TRBV5-4 and TRBJ2-1; 10 nucleotides agree with TRBD1. Per the germline V gene, CDR1 is SGHNT and CDR2 is YYREEE (reference sequence). V gave up 4 bases and J gave up 9 bases; unmatched junction bases: 19. The CDR3 spans 18 residues. Full variable domain (missing parts from reference TRBV5-4 and TRBJ2-1): ETGVTQSPTHLIKTRGQQVTLRCSSQSGHNTVSWYQQALGQGPQFIFQYYREEENGRGNFPPRFSGLQFPNYSSELNVNALELDDSALYLCASSAHHSGTGVMGEQFFGPGTRLTVL.

The rearrangement joins TRBV5-8 to TRBJ2-5; 7 positions agree with TRBD2. Germline V gene lookup returns CDR1 SGHTS and CDR2 YDEGEE. The CDR3 is 16 residues long. V lost 0 bases to trimming and J lost 4 bases; unmatched junction nucleotides: 9. CDR3 sequence: CASSLGGLNLPETQYF. CDR3 bases: TGTGCCAGCAGCTTGGGGGGACTAAACCTCCCAGAGACCCAGTACTTC.

The gene calls are TRBV25-1 and TRBJ2-1, with D perhaps TRBD1 (5 bases). V was cut by 1 base and J by 9 bases, with 16 bases left in between. CDR3 size: 15 residues. The germline V gene has CDR1 MGHDK and CDR2 SYGVNS. CDR3 coding DNA: TGTGCCAGCAGTGAATTGACGACAGCCCAGGGTGAGCAGTTCTTC. Protein product: CASSELTTAQGEQFF.

The chain links TRBV10-3 to TRBJ2-1, with 7 nucleotides matching TRBD2. V was pared by 4 bases and J by 6 bases, with 6 bases of the junction left unmatched. Looked up from germline, CDR1 is ENHRY and CDR2 is SYGVKD. This CDR3 region has 14 residues. CDR3 in amino acids: CAISGLAEPNEQFF. The CDR3 region has the DNA TGTGCCATCAGTGGTCTAGCGGAACCCAATGAGCAGTTCTTC.

The chain uses TRBV7-9 and TRBJ2-7; D remains ambiguous. This CDR3 is built from 13 residues. V lost 3 bases and J 1 base, leaving 7 bases between the germline ends. CDR1 is SEHNR and CDR2 is FQNEAQ in the germline V gene (reference sequence). The CDR3 sequence is CASSFGRSYEQYF. DNA for the CDR3: TGTGCCAGCAGCTTTGGGCGATCCTACGAGCAGTACTTC. Looking up the rest from reference TRBV7-9 and TRBJ2-7 gives the full variable domain: DTGVSQNPRHKITKRGQNVTFRCDPISEHNRLYWYRQTLGQGPEFLTYFQNEAQLEKSRLLSDRFSAERPKGSFSTLEIQRTEQGDSAMYLCASSFGRSYEQYFGPGTRLTVT.

The chain recombines TRBV5-4 with TRBJ1-2; TRBD1 might be the D (5 bases). This CDR3 comprises 16 residues. Germline CDR1 reads SGHNT; CDR2 reads YYREEE (reference sequence). The V and J ends lost 4 bases and 4 bases respectively, with 20 bases between them. This CDR3 is CASSPGGWQPVYGYTF. The CDR3 region has the DNA TGTGCCAGCAGCCCCGGGGGATGGCAGCCGGTCTATGGCTACACCTTC.

The chain couples TRBV7-2 to TRBJ2-3; D ambiguous. Germline V gives CDR1 SGHTA, CDR2 FQGNSA. The CDR3 contains 15 residues. Trimming shortened V by 1 base and J by 2 bases, and 10 bases separated the two germline ends. The CDR3, as DNA: TGTGCCAGCAGCTTAGGTATTAGCATCACAGATACGCAGTATTTT. This sequence encodes CASSLGISITDTQYF.

The genes are TRBV24-1 and TRBJ1-2; 7 bases match TRBD1. Germline CDR1 is KGHDR and CDR2 is SFDVKD. CDR3 length: 15 residues. With V trimmed by 3 bases and J by 3 bases, 6 bases remained unmatched. The CDR3 sequence: CATSDGEGADYGYTF. CDR3 bases: TGTGCCACCAGTGATGGAGAGGGGGCAGACTATGGCTACACCTTC.